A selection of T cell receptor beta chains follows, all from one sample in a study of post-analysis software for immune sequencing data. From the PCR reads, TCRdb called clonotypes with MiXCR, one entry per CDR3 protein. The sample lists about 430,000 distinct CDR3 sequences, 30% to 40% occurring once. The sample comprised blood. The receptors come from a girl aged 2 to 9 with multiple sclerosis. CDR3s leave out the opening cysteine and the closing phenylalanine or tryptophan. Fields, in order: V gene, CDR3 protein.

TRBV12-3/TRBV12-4,ASSLPTGTSGGLYTQY
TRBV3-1,AGSQVPGQGYEQY
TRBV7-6,ASSGSSTDTQY
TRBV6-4,ASIITGTEGLEPQH
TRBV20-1,SARGSSGTPFGGTQY
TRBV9,ASSIQQGYGYT
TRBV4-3,ASSQAIGDVETQY
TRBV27,ASSSTPGTGLFSYEQY
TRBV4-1,ASSQDPNTYEQY
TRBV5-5,ASSLRYLNTEVF
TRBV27,ASSFLQGAGVNTEAF
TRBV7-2,ASSQARAYHEQY
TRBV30,AWSFSGGADTQY
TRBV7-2,ASSSQVATNEKRF
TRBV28,ASTLGLNTEAF